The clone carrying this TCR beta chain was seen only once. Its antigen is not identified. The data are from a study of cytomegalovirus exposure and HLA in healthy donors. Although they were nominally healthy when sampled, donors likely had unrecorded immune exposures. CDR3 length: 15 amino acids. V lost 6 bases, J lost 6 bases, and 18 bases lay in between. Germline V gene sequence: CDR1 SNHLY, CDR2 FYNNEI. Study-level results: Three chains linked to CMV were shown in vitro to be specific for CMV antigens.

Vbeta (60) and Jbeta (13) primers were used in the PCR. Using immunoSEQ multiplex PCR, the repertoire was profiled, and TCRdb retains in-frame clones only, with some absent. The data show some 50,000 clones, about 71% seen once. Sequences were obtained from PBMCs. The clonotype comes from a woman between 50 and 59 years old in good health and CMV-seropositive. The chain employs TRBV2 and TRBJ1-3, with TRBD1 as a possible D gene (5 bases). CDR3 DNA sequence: TGTGCCAGCAGCCCTAGGGGTTCGGGCCTAAACACCATATATTTT. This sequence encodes CASSPRGSGLNTIYF. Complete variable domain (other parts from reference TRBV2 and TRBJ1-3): EPEVTQTPSHQVTQMGQEVILRCVPISNHLYFYWYRQILGQKVEFLVSFYNNEISEKSEIFDDQFSVERPDGSNFTLKIRSTKLEDSAMYFCASSPRGSGLNTIYFGEGSWLTVV.